This T cell receptor (beta chain) was profiled in a study of cytomegalovirus exposure and HLA in healthy donors. Findings and caveats of the study: As a later analysis showed, a missense DCLRE1C variant was linked to trimming of TCR beta V- and J-genes. A later analysis linked 16,951 TCR beta sequences to HLA alleles at 0.05 false discovery rate.

As concerns this clone: What it binds is unknown.

The CDR3 covers 14 residues. Trimming at V came to 4 bases and at J to 6 bases, leaving 9 bases not matched to a gene. Germline CDR1 SGHTA, CDR2 FQGTGA. The PCR employed 60 Vbeta primers together with 13 Jbeta primers. The table came from immunoSEQ multiplex PCR; TCRdb's copy has only in-frame clones and leaves some out. The data show 150,000 to 200,000 clones, around 81% seen once. The sequenced material came from PBMCs. The chain carries TRBV7-3 and TRBJ2-7; 7 positions agree with TRBD1. The receptor comes from a man younger than 35 in good health and CMV-seronegative. The CDR3 DNA reads TGTGCCAGCAGCTCGACAGGGCGATCCGCCGAGCAGTACTTC. Its translation is CASSSTGRSAEQYF.